Listed below are T cell receptor beta chains from one sample, sequenced in a study of radiotherapy plus CTLA-4 blockade in lung cancer. Produced via immunoSEQ multiplex PCR; TCRdb's table is partial and in-frame only. The table includes 75,000 to 100,000 clones, about 91% detected once. The sample was peripheral blood, taken from a patient treated with radiotherapy plus ipilimumab. The source is a human donor with non-small cell lung cancer that progressed on radiotherapy plus ipilimumab. Both conserved end residues are part of each CDR3. The order of the fields is V gene, clone size, D gene, J gene, CDR3 DNA, CDR3 protein. The D gene is left open where the match is weak. Not every row has a clone size; where given, it reads once, few, many or a size class.

V: TRBV5-6; size: .; D: TRBD2; J: TRBJ2-3; DNA: TGTGCCAGCAGCCCGGGGACTAGCGCAGATACGCAGTATTTT; CDR3: CASSPGTSADTQYF
V: TRBV7-6; size: .; D: TRBD2; J: TRBJ2-1; DNA: TGTGCCAGCAGCCCGGGACTAGCGGGAGTCGAGCAGTTCTTC; CDR3: CASSPGLAGVEQFF
V: TRBV7-9; size: .; D: .; J: TRBJ1-1; DNA: TGTGCCAGCAGCGGACGGCGGGGCAGGGAGACTGAAGCTTTCTTT; CDR3: CASSGRRGRETEAFF
V: TRBV18; size: .; D: .; J: TRBJ1-2; DNA: TGTGCCAGCTCACCACCGACTTACGGCTACACCTTC; CDR3: CASSPPTYGYTF
V: TRBV2; size: .; D: TRBD1; J: TRBJ2-5; DNA: TGTGCCAGCAGCGGACAGGGGGAGGGAGAGACCCAGTACTTC; CDR3: CASSGQGEGETQYF
V: TRBV27; size: .; D: .; J: TRBJ2-3; DNA: TGTGCCAGCAGTCAAGGGAGGTTCCCGGATACGCAGTATTTT; CDR3: CASSQGRFPDTQYF
V: TRBV10-1; size: .; D: TRBD2; J: TRBJ2-7; DNA: TGCGCCAGCAGCCAGATAGCGGGAGTGGGCTACGAGCAGTACTTC; CDR3: CASSQIAGVGYEQYF
V: TRBV9; size: .; D: TRBD2; J: TRBJ2-2; DNA: TGTGCCAGTTTAGTAGCGGGAGTCCCGACCGGGGAGCTGTTTTTT; CDR3: CASLVAGVPTGELFF
V: TRBV19; size: few; D: .; J: TRBJ1-2; DNA: TGTGCCAGTAGTATTTGGGGAAAAGGGGGGTATGGCTACACCTTC; CDR3: CASSIWGKGGYGYTF
V: TRBV29-1; size: .; D: .; J: TRBJ2-1; DNA: TGCAGCGTTCCCACCACCAGCAATGAGCAGTTCTTC; CDR3: CSVPTTSNEQFF
V: TRBV18; size: .; D: .; J: TRBJ1-5; DNA: TGTGCCAGCTCACCAAACAAGGGGAAGGGCAATCAGCCCCAGCATTTT; CDR3: CASSPNKGKGNQPQHF
V: TRBV6-6; size: .; D: TRBD2; J: TRBJ2-7; DNA: TGTGCCAGCAGTTACCCAGGGACTAGCGGCGCCTACGAGCAGTACTTC; CDR3: CASSYPGTSGAYEQYF
V: TRBV2; size: .; D: TRBD2; J: TRBJ2-7; DNA: TGTGCCAGCAGCGTCAAAGCGGGAGGGGGCTACGAGCAGTACTTC; CDR3: CASSVKAGGGYEQYF
V: TRBV27; size: .; D: .; J: TRBJ1-1; DNA: TGTGCCAGCAGTGCCCGACTCAGGGAAGACACTGAAGCTTTCTTT; CDR3: CASSARLREDTEAFF
V: TRBV6-6; size: .; D: .; J: TRBJ1-2; DNA: TGTGCCAGCGTCTCGGGGGGGGCGCGGGGCTACACCTTC; CDR3: CASVSGGARGYTF
V: TRBV5-1; size: .; D: TRBD2; J: TRBJ2-7; DNA: TGCGCCAGCACCCCACTAGCGGGGTCCTCCTACGAGCAGTACTTC; CDR3: CASTPLAGSSYEQYF
V: TRBV10-1; size: .; D: TRBD2; J: TRBJ2-2; DNA: TGCGCCAGCAGTCCCCTAGGACTAGCGGGAGTTGCCGGGGAGCTGTTTTTT; CDR3: CASSPLGLAGVAGELFF
V: TRBV11-2; size: once; D: .; J: TRBJ2-7; DNA: TGTGCCAGCAGCTTAAGAGCCTCCTACGAGCAGTACTTC; CDR3: CASSLRASYEQYF
V: TRBV5-1; size: .; D: .; J: TRBJ2-7; DNA: TGCGCCAGCAGCTGGGGGCGGCTTCTGGTCTACGAGCAGTACTTC; CDR3: CASSWGRLLVYEQYF
V: TRBV30; size: .; D: .; J: TRBJ1-1; DNA: TGTGCCTGGCTCCCCAGAAGGGGCACTGAAGCTTTCTTT; CDR3: CAWLPRRGTEAFF
V: TRBV18; size: .; D: TRBD1; J: TRBJ1-2; DNA: TGTGCCAGCTCCCCACAGGGGGAAGCTAACTATGGCTACACCTTC; CDR3: CASSPQGEANYGYTF
V: TRBV11-2; size: .; D: .; J: TRBJ1-3; DNA: TGTGCCAGCAGCTTGGAGGGGGGATCTGGAAACACCATATATTTT; CDR3: CASSLEGGSGNTIYF
V: TRBV5-1; size: .; D: .; J: TRBJ1-5; DNA: TGCGCCAGCAGCTTGGCGGGGGCGTACAATCAGCCCCAGCATTTT; CDR3: CASSLAGAYNQPQHF
V: TRBV13; size: .; D: .; J: TRBJ2-3; DNA: TGTGCCAGCAGCTTAGAGGGCACAGATACGCAGTATTTT; CDR3: CASSLEGTDTQYF
V: TRBV5-1; size: .; D: .; J: TRBJ2-5; DNA: TGCGCCAGCAGCTTGGCCGTGGGGGCCCGCCGGAAGACCCAGTACTTC; CDR3: CASSLAVGARRKTQYF
V: TRBV5-1; size: .; D: .; J: TRBJ1-4; DNA: TGCGCCAGCAGCCCGGCCGGGGCCCCGGGGAAACTGTTTTTT; CDR3: CASSPAGAPGKLFF
V: TRBV19; size: .; D: .; J: TRBJ1-3; DNA: TGTGCCAGTAGTTCCTGGGACGGAAACTCTGGAAACACCATATATTTT; CDR3: CASSSWDGNSGNTIYF
V: TRBV11-1; size: .; D: TRBD1; J: TRBJ2-7; DNA: TGTGCCAGCAGCTTACCGGGGACAGGGGAAAACTACGAGCAGTACTTC; CDR3: CASSLPGTGENYEQYF
V: TRBV27; size: .; D: .; J: TRBJ2-7; DNA: TGTGCCAGCAGTTTGCGGGGATACGAGCAGTACTTC; CDR3: CASSLRGYEQYF
V: TRBV18; size: .; D: .; J: TRBJ2-1; DNA: TGTGCCAGTGGGCAGAACTACAATGAGCAGTTCTTC; CDR3: CASGQNYNEQFF
V: TRBV5-1; size: .; D: .; J: TRBJ2-1; DNA: TGCGCCAGCAGCACGTCCGGGACTCCCACCAATGAGCAGTTCTTC; CDR3: CASSTSGTPTNEQFF